A selection of T cell receptor beta chains follows, all from one sample in a study of blood T cell repertoires in COVID-19. Repertoires were generated with immunoSEQ multiplex PCR, while TCRdb's copy carries only in-frame clones and drops some. The sample records 150,000 to 200,000 clones, almost 80% being singletons. Sequenced input: PBMCs or T cells enriched from blood (not recorded which). The receptors here all came from a woman aged 45-60 years who had recovered from COVID-19. CDR3s include the opening cysteine and the closing phenylalanine or tryptophan.

TRBV7-9	TRBJ1-1	CASSYGSTEAFF
TRBV5-1	TRBJ2-7	CASSLAPGYEQYF
TRBV5-1	TRBJ1-6	CASSLSDNSPLHF
TRBV7-7	TRBJ2-2	CASSSGGKLSGELFF
TRBV7-8	TRBJ2-7	CASSTQGAFSPEQYF
TRBV28	TRBJ1-5	CASNLRGQPQHF
TRBV9	TRBJ1-1	CASSAGGRGDYSEAFF
TRBV25-1	TRBJ2-7	CASIGTDHYEQYF
TRBV9	TRBJ2-1	CASSVGVAGAGNEQFF
TRBV6-5	TRBJ2-5	CASSRPSEAQYF
TRBV7-9	TRBJ1-1	CASSFPRQGENTEAFF
TRBV5-1	TRBJ2-4	CASSLDRAKNIQYF
TRBV24-1	TRBJ1-1	CATSAGHMNTEAFF
TRBV20-1	TRBJ2-1	CSASEAGGLTDEQFF
TRBV4-3	TRBJ1-6	CASSHLDRDNSPLHF
TRBV6-6	TRBJ2-3	CASSPGLAGGPDTQYF
TRBV27	TRBJ2-1	CASTQQGGSFAGNEQFF
TRBV2	TRBJ2-3	CASSSPTSSPSTDTQYF
TRBV2	TRBJ2-7	CASRAGHSYEQYF
TRBV6-6	TRBJ2-1	CASSPNRGTGKLNEQFF
TRBV5-1	TRBJ2-7	CASRKPGLASLEQYF
TRBV27	TRBJ2-5	CASSFLRARETQYF
TRBV2	TRBJ2-7	CASNPGTSGRAFNEQYF
TRBV7-9	TRBJ2-3	CASSGREGTDTQYF
TRBV9	TRBJ2-1	CASSAFSGRSYNEQFF
TRBV6-5	TRBJ1-3	CASRQSSGNTIYF
TRBV11-2	TRBJ2-1	CASSLIAGGYNEQFF
TRBV6-5	TRBJ2-7	CASSYSTAGGTYEQYF